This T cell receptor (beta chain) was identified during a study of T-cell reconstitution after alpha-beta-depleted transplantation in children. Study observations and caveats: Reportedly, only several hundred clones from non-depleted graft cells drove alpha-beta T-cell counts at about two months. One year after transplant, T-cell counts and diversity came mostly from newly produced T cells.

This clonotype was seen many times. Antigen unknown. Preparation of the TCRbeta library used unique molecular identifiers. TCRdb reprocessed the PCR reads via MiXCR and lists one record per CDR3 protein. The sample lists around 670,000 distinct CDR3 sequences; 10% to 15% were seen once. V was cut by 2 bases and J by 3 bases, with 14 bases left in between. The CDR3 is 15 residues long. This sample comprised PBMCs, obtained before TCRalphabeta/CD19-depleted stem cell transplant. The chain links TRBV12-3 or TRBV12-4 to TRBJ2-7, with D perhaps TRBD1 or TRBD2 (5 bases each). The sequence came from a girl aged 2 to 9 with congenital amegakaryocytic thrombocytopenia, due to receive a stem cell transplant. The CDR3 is CASSLWRQGYYEQYF. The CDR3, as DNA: TGTGCCAGCAGTTTATGGAGGCAGGGATACTACGAGCAGTACTTC.